This TCR beta chain was captured in a study of T-cell memory formation after mild COVID-19. Study details: For the most part, TCR clusters were specific to one donor.

TCRdb reprocessed the 5' RACE reads via MiXCR and lists one record per CDR3 protein. Of 550,000 to 650,000 distinct CDR3 sequences in the sample, roughly 17% are singletons; the top ten hold roughly 7.7%. The sample holds a few counts of this clonotype. Its cognate antigen is unknown. Notes on the study in general: CD8+ contracting clones occupied EMRA, while CD4+ ones occupied mainly CM and EM.

CDR1 is LGHDT and CDR2 is YNNKEL in the germline V gene (reference sequence). V lost 3 bases, J lost 0 bases, and 11 bases lay in between. The CDR3 sequence is 15 residues long. J is TRBJ2-5 and V is TRBV3-1; D perhaps matches TRBD1 (7 bases). The sample taken for sequencing was PBMCs or a T cell subset sorted from them (not recorded which). The sequence was collected from an adult woman who had mild COVID-19 (a few samples of this study predate the infection). Cell type and time point are not known. CDR3 nucleotides: TGTGCCAGCAGCCACGGAGGGACAGACCAAGAGACCCAGTACTTC. Amino acids: CASSHGGTDQETQYF.